A single sample gave rise to the 30 T cell receptor beta chains below, sequenced in a study of OX40 agonist ivuxolimab in advanced cancers. TCRdb's copy holds only in-frame clones and misses some; the assay was immunoSEQ multiplex PCR. Among more than 10,000 clones listed, about four fifths were seen once. The sequenced sample was CD4+ or CD8+ T cells sorted from blood, obtained in a trial of the OX40 agonist ivuxolimab. The source of these receptors is an adult with an advanced solid tumor such as melanoma, head and neck, liver or kidney cancer.

V usage is TRBV4-1 and J usage is TRBJ2-2; tentatively, D is TRBD1 or TRBD2 (5 bases each). Germline V gives CDR1 MGHRA, CDR2 YSYEKL. Between the trimmed V and J ends, which lost 0 bases and 5 bases, there was a span of 16 bases. The CDR3 consists of 17 residues. CDR3: CASSQDRAYRGTGELFF. As DNA, the CDR3 is TGCGCCAGCAGCCAAGACAGGGCCTACCGCGGGACCGGGGAGCTGTTTTTT.

The chain couples TRBV6-1 to TRBJ2-7; possible D gene TRBD1, 5 bases. The V end lost 10 bases, the J end lost 4 bases, and 23 bases lay between the germline ends. CDR1 is MNHNS and CDR2 is SASEGT in the germline V gene. This CDR3 region has 15 residues. CDR3 amino acids: CATEPGPNKGYEQYF. CDR3 nucleotide sequence: TGTGCCACTGAACCGGGTCCTAACAAGGGGTACGAGCAGTACTTC.

CDR3: CASSRSLGNEQYF. The CDR3 DNA sequence: TGCGCCAGCAGCCGTAGCTTGGGGAACGAGCAGTACTTC. The chain recombines TRBV4-1 with TRBJ2-7; D remains unclear. The CDR3 has 13 residues. Trimming removed 4 bases at V and 5 bases at J, with 12 bases between. CDR1 and CDR2 from the germline V gene are MGHRA and YSYEKL.

The chain carries TRBV6-5 and TRBJ2-1, with TRBD2 as a possible D gene (6 bases). The CDR3 covers 14 residues. V was trimmed by 2 bases and J by 6 bases, leaving 11 bases between them. Looked up from germline, CDR1 is MNHEY and CDR2 is SVGAGI. CDR3 DNA: TGTGCCAGCAGTTACCAAGGGACTGGCAATGAGCAGTTCTTC. Protein sequence: CASSYQGTGNEQFF.

This clone is medium-sized (0.01 to 0.1%) by share. This chain's CDR3 is CASSQDYGTQPQHF. The CDR3 coding sequence is TGCGCCAGCAGCCAAGATTACGGGACTCAGCCCCAGCATTTT. This chain uses TRBV4-1 with TRBJ1-5; D perhaps matches TRBD1 (5 bases). This CDR3 is 14 amino acids long. V was pared by 0 bases and J by 6 bases, with 9 bases between. Germline V gene sequence: CDR1 MGHRA, CDR2 YSYEKL.

The rearrangement joins TRBV4-1 to TRBJ2-5, with D tentatively TRBD2 (6 bases). V lost 1 base and J lost 5, with 14 bases in between. The CDR3 length is 15 residues. Germline loops: CDR1 MGHRA, CDR2 YSYEKL. CDR3 amino acids: CASSQGGDALETQYF. DNA of the CDR3: TGCGCCAGCAGCCAAGGGGGGGATGCTCTGGAGACCCAGTACTTC.

The V and J genes are TRBV2 and TRBJ2-1; D unresolved. There are 14 residues in the CDR3. The V end lost 4 bases, the J end lost 7 bases, and 14 bases lay between the germline ends. Germline CDR1 is SNHLY and CDR2 is FYNNEI. The CDR3 DNA is TGTGCCAGCAGTGTGGGCGACGCGTGGAATGAGCAGTTCTTC. Translated, it gives CASSVGDAWNEQFF.

The chain is built from TRBV6-5 and TRBJ2-7; TRBD1 is a possible D gene (5 bases). Germline V CDR1 and CDR2: MNHEY, SVGAGI. CDR3 length: 15 residues. V dropped 10 bases and J dropped 4 bases, with 23 bases sitting between them. The CDR3 loop reads CATEPGPNKGYEQYF. The CDR3 region has the DNA TGTGCCACTGAACCGGGTCCTAACAAGGGGTACGAGCAGTACTTC.

V and J are TRBV19 and TRBJ2-3, with TRBD1 matching over 9 bases. Germline values: CDR1 LNHDA, CDR2 SQIVND (reference sequence). CDR3 size: 16 residues. V was pared by 6 bases and J by 6 bases, with 13 bases of the junction left unmatched. CDR3 amino acids: CASSHPETGGSDTQYF. The CDR3 bases are TGTGCCAGTAGCCACCCGGAGACAGGGGGAAGTGATACGCAGTATTTT.

This clone was counted a few times. The chain links TRBV7-9 to TRBJ2-3; D gene unclear. Trimming left V 1 base short and J 2 bases short, with 13 bases between. The CDR3 totals 16 residues. CDR1 and CDR2 (germline): SEHNR, FQNEAQ (reference sequence). The DNA of the CDR3 is TGTGCCAGCAGCTTAGAGGACCACTCACCCACAGATACGCAGTATTTT. Translation: CASSLEDHSPTDTQYF.

The chain has TRBV4-2 and TRBJ2-7, with TRBD2 as a possible D gene (6 bases). V shed 5 bases and J shed 7 bases, with 18 bases lying between them. The CDR3 spans 14 residues. Germline V gene lookup returns CDR1 LGHNA and CDR2 YNFKEQ. CDR3 bases: TGTGCCAGCAGCTTGGTAGGAGGGTCGGGGGAGCAGTACTTC. Translated, it gives CASSLVGGSGEQYF.

The chain uses TRBV4-3 and TRBJ2-1; 8 bases match TRBD2. CDR1 LGHNA and CDR2 YSLEER come from the germline V gene. The CDR3 sequence is 17 residues long. V was pared by 0 bases and J by 6 bases, with 10 bases of the junction left unmatched. CDR3 sequence (DNA): TGCGCCAGCAGCCAAGATATCCGGGGGGGCCCCTCCAATGAGCAGTTCTTC. It is translated as CASSQDIRGGPSNEQFF.

CDR3 sequence (DNA): TGTGCCAGCAGCTCTTCCCTCGGGGTCGGAGAGACCCAGTACTTC. Protein product: CASSSSLGVGETQYF. This sequence joins TRBV28 and TRBJ2-5, with a possible D match to TRBD2 (5 bases). CDR3 length equals 15 residues. CDR1 and CDR2 (germline): MDHEN, SYDVKM. V shed 6 bases and J shed 4 bases, with 18 bases lying between them.

There are a few counts of this clone. J is TRBJ2-7 and V is TRBV7-8, with 13 bases matching TRBD2. The CDR3 runs 14 residues. Losses at the gene ends were 5 bases for V and 6 bases for J; bases not matched to a gene: 4. The germline V gene has CDR1 SGHVS and CDR2 FQNEAQ. The CDR3 nucleotides are TGTGCCAGCAGCATACTAGCGGGAGGGCGCGAGCAGTACTTC. Its translation: CASSILAGGREQYF.

The chain recombines TRBV7-3 with TRBJ2-3; TRBD2 is a possible D gene (5 bases). Germline V gene lookup returns CDR1 SGHTA and CDR2 FQGTGA. Trimming cost V 5 bases and J 4 bases, with 16 bases left between them. The CDR3 runs to 15 residues. CDR3 sequence reads: CASSPDSGRPDTQYF. In nucleotides, the CDR3 is TGTGCCAGCAGCCCGGACTCGGGTAGGCCAGATACGCAGTATTTT.

The V call is TRBV28, the J call TRBJ2-5, with 7 bases aligning to TRBD2. Per germline, CDR1 MDHEN and CDR2 SYDVKM. Trimming cost V 6 bases and J 4 bases; bases outside gene matches: 17. The CDR3 has 17 amino acids. The CDR3 DNA sequence: TGTGCCAGCAGCTCAGGGAATATGGGACTAAGAGGAGAGACCCAGTACTTC. Its protein is CASSSGNMGLRGETQYF.

The chain recombines TRBV30 with TRBJ2-6; D unclear. The CDR3 spans 14 residues. CDR1 is GTSNPN and CDR2 is SVGIG in the germline V gene (reference sequence). Trimming took off 1 base at V and 0 bases at J, with 4 bases between the two ends. The chain's CDR3 is CAWSGDSGANVLTF. For the CDR3, the DNA is TGTGCCTGGAGTGGGGACTCTGGGGCCAACGTCCTGACTTTC.

V usage is TRBV2 and J usage is TRBJ2-3; 7 bases fit TRBD2. The V gene's germline CDR1 is SNHLY and CDR2 FYNNEI. V dropped 7 bases and J dropped 0; count of bases not matched to a gene: 10. CDR3 length: 16 amino acids. CDR3 loop: CASTLLGGISTDTQYF. The CDR3 coding sequence is TGTGCCAGCACCCTACTGGGGGGGATTAGCACAGATACGCAGTATTTT. The full variable domain, with the rest looked up from reference TRBV2 and TRBJ2-3, is EPEVTQTPSHQVTQMGQEVILRCVPISNHLYFYWYRQILGQKVEFLVSFYNNEISEKSEIFDDQFSVERPDGSNFTLKIRSTKLEDSAMYFCASTLLGGISTDTQYFGPGTRLTVL.

The chain combines TRBV5-1 with TRBJ2-1; 9 positions match TRBD2. The trim removed 0 bases at V and 8 bases at J, leaving 9 bases unmatched. The CDR3 length is 16 residues. Germline CDR1 is SGHRS and CDR2 is YFSETQ. CDR3 sequence (DNA): TGCGCCAGCAGCTTGGCCGGTAGCGGGAGTAGGTATGAGCAGTTCTTC. Translated: CASSLAGSGSRYEQFF.

V and J are TRBV2 and TRBJ2-3, with a possible D match to TRBD1 (5 bases). The CDR3 runs 14 residues. CDR1 and CDR2 from the germline V gene are SNHLY and FYNNEI. Between the trimmed V and J ends, which lost 4 bases and 4 bases, there was a span of 12 bases. The CDR3 DNA reads as TGTGCCAGCAGTGGCAGGGTAGTAGCAGATACGCAGTATTTT. It yields the protein CASSGRVVADTQYF.

This chain links TRBV28 with TRBJ2-2, with D maybe TRBD1 (6 bases). Trimming shortened V by 5 bases and J by 0 bases, and 13 bases separated the two germline ends. Germline CDR1 and CDR2: MDHEN and SYDVKM. This CDR3 comprises 16 residues. The CDR3 is CASSLRTDSNTGELFF. In DNA, the CDR3 is TGTGCCAGCAGTCTTCGGACAGATTCGAACACCGGGGAGCTGTTTTTT.

The chain employs TRBV7-3 and TRBJ1-1, with TRBD1 matching over 7 bases. V gave up 2 bases and J gave up 3 bases; unmatched junction bases: 9. The CDR3 consists of 16 residues. CDR1 and CDR2 (germline): SGHTA, FQGTGA. The CDR3 bases are TGTGCCAGCAGCTTAGAGTCAGGGGGATCATACACTGAAGCTTTCTTT. It encodes CASSLESGGSYTEAFF.

The rearrangement uses TRBV27 and TRBJ2-7; TRBD1 might be the D (6 bases). Trimming shortened V by 6 bases and J by 4 bases, and 13 bases separated the two germline ends. The CDR3 has 13 amino acids. The germline V gene has CDR1 MNHEY and CDR2 SMNVEV (reference sequence). CDR3 nucleotide sequence: TGTGCCAGCAGCACAACAGGGATGTACGAGCAGTACTTC. It yields the protein CASSTTGMYEQYF.

As DNA, the CDR3 is TGTGCCAGCAGCAGGGGGACCGTTGCGGGGATGAGAGAGACCCAGTACTTC. It is translated as CASSRGTVAGMRETQYF. The V call is TRBV5-4, the J call TRBJ2-5; D may match TRBD1 or TRBD2 (6 bases each). CDR1 is SGHNT, CDR2 YYREEE, per germline (reference sequence). The CDR3 runs 17 residues. V lost 4 bases to trimming and J lost 4 bases, with 23 bases between them.

The chain links TRBV13 to TRBJ2-5; 10 bases align to TRBD1. The CDR3 is made up of 16 amino acids. V lost 5 bases to trimming and J lost 1 base; unmatched junction nucleotides: 7. CDR1 PRHDT and CDR2 FYEKMQ come from the germline V gene (reference sequence). The CDR3 sequence: CASSARDRGAQETQYF. CDR3 DNA sequence: TGTGCCAGCAGCGCCCGGGACAGGGGAGCCCAAGAGACCCAGTACTTC.

The chain carries TRBV29-1 and TRBJ2-1; TRBD1 agrees at 10 bases. The length of the CDR3 is 17 residues. Germline CDR1 and CDR2: SQVTM and ANQGSEA. Written as DNA, the CDR3 is TGCAGTTGCCGCGGGACAGGGGTATCTTCCTCCTACAATGAGCAGTTCTTC. Its translation is CSCRGTGVSSSYNEQFF.

This chain connects TRBV13 to TRBJ2-7; D is ambiguous. The CDR3 is made up of 13 amino acids. Germline CDR1 is PRHDT and CDR2 is FYEKMQ (reference sequence). Deletions cut 0 bases from V and 3 bases from J, with 6 bases between. The CDR3 bases are TGTGCCAGCAGCTTAGGACAGAACTACGAGCAGTACTTC. It translates to CASSLGQNYEQYF.

This chain joins TRBV18 and TRBJ2-7; 7 bases line up with TRBD1. The CDR3 length is 14 residues. Germline V gene sequence: CDR1 KGHSH, CDR2 LQKENI. With 6 bases clipped from V and 7 bases from J, the junction kept 12 bases outside the gene matches. The CDR3, as DNA: TGTGCCAGCTCGCAAACCGGGACAGTGAGGGAGCAGTACTTC. Its protein product is CASSQTGTVREQYF.

The rearrangement joins TRBV19 to TRBJ1-3; D unresolved. V was clipped by 7 bases and J by 0 bases, with 13 bases between them. The CDR3 sequence is 15 residues long. CDR1 and CDR2 from the germline V gene are LNHDA and SQIVND (reference sequence). The CDR3 DNA sequence: TGTGCCAGTACCACTCCGGTATACTCTGGAAACACCATATATTTT. Protein sequence: CASTTPVYSGNTIYF.

This clone was seen a handful of times. The chain is built from TRBV27 and TRBJ2-7; D may match TRBD1 or TRBD2 (5 bases each). V gave up 5 bases and J gave up 2 bases, with 16 bases separating them. Germline V gene data show CDR1 as MNHEY and CDR2 as SMNVEV (reference sequence). The CDR3 covers 15 residues. CDR3 in amino acids: CASSPHPGPTYEQYF. CDR3 coding DNA: TGTGCCAGCAGTCCCCACCCGGGACCTACCTACGAGCAGTACTTC.